One and the same sample provided the 23 T cell receptor beta chains below, sequenced in a study of radiotherapy plus CTLA-4 blockade in lung cancer. TCRdb's copy holds only in-frame clones and misses some; the assay was immunoSEQ multiplex PCR. The repertoire holds 35,000 to 55,000 clones, with around 77% as singletons. The material sequenced was peripheral blood, taken from a patient treated with radiotherapy plus ipilimumab. These TCRs come from a human donor with non-small cell lung cancer whose response to radiotherapy plus ipilimumab could not be evaluated.

The rearrangement links TRBV5-1 to TRBJ2-5, with a weak D call TRBD1 (6 bases). Germline loops: CDR1 SGHRS, CDR2 YFSETQ. V lost 0 bases and J lost 2, with 11 bases in between. CDR3 size: 15 residues. The CDR3 loop reads CASSLARTEQETQYF. CDR3 DNA: TGCGCCAGCAGCTTGGCCAGGACAGAACAAGAGACCCAGTACTTC.

This chain joins TRBV2 and TRBJ2-1; 14 bases align to TRBD2. Germline lookup yields CDR1 SNHLY and CDR2 FYNNEI. The CDR3 consists of 15 residues. Trimming at V came to 3 bases and at J to 8 bases, leaving 3 bases not matched to a gene. CDR3 sequence: CASSEGLAGDDEQFF. The CDR3 nucleotides read TGTGCCAGCAGTGAGGGACTAGCGGGAGATGATGAGCAGTTCTTC.

The V and J genes are TRBV7-2 and TRBJ1-4; D might be TRBD1 (5 bases). This CDR3 is built from 13 residues. The V and J ends lost 5 bases and 5 bases respectively, with 9 bases between them. The V gene's germline CDR1 is SGHTA and CDR2 FQGNSA. CDR3 sequence: CASSTHRNEKLFF. CDR3 coding DNA: TGTGCCAGCAGCACCCACAGGAATGAAAAACTGTTTTTT.

The rearrangement uses TRBV2 and TRBJ2-1, with 11 bases that match TRBD2. Trimming removed 6 bases from V and 1 base from J; junction bases left unmatched: 5. CDR1 and CDR2 (germline): SNHLY, FYNNEI. This CDR3 contains 16 residues. The CDR3: CASSIAGGPSYNEQFF. The CDR3, as DNA: TGTGCCAGCAGCATAGCGGGAGGGCCTTCCTACAATGAGCAGTTCTTC.

The V and J genes are TRBV4-3 and TRBJ2-5; D is unclear. Trimming removed 0 bases at V and 1 base at J, with 6 bases between. Germline V gene data show CDR1 as LGHNA and CDR2 as YSLEER. The CDR3 sequence is 14 residues long. The CDR3 DNA sequence: TGCGCCAGCAGCCAAGATATATTCCAAGAGACCCAGTACTTC. It translates to CASSQDIFQETQYF.

This clone has just one count. The chain uses TRBV6-4 and TRBJ2-7, with D tentatively TRBD2 (6 bases). The V end lost 3 bases, the J end lost 4 bases, and 10 bases lay between the germline ends. The CDR3 consists of 13 residues. The germline CDR1 and CDR2 sequences are MRHNA and SNTAGT. In DNA, the CDR3 is TGTGCCAGCAGTGAAGTAGGAGGGTACGAGCAGTACTTC. This gives the protein CASSEVGGYEQYF.

This chain links TRBV2 with TRBJ2-2; D possibly corresponds to TRBD2 (5 bases). CDR3 size: 14 residues. Germline V gene data show CDR1 as SNHLY and CDR2 as FYNNEI. V gave up 5 bases and J gave up 1 base, with 8 bases separating them. The CDR3 reads CASSPTRNTGELFF. In DNA, the CDR3 is TGTGCCAGCAGTCCCACTAGGAACACCGGGGAGCTGTTTTTT.

CDR3 in amino acids: CASSARYGGLQYF. The CDR3 nucleotides read TGTGCCAGCAGCGCCAGATACGGGGGTCTTCAGTACTTC. The V call is TRBV9, the J call TRBJ2-7; tentatively, D is TRBD2 (6 bases). V gave up 3 bases and J gave up 10 bases, with 17 bases separating them. The CDR3 is 13 amino acids. From germline, CDR1 is SGDLS and CDR2 YYNGEE.

This chain's CDR3 is CASSLAGTEQETQYF. As DNA, the CDR3 is TGCGCCAGCAGCTTGGCCGGGACAGAACAAGAGACCCAGTACTTC. This chain links TRBV5-1 with TRBJ2-5; 7 bases line up with TRBD1. This CDR3 is 15 amino acids long. Per the germline V gene, CDR1 is SGHRS and CDR2 is YFSETQ. Trimming took 0 bases from V and 2 from J; bases not matched to a gene: 4.

This chain links TRBV19 with TRBJ2-1; possibly TRBD2 for D (6 bases). The V end lost 3 bases, the J end lost 7 bases, and 19 bases lay between the germline ends. Germline V gene sequence: CDR1 LNHDA, CDR2 SQIVND (reference sequence). The CDR3 has 16 amino acids. The chain's CDR3 is CASSMDAGRGMNEQFF. CDR3 bases: TGTGCCAGTAGTATGGACGCAGGACGGGGGATGAATGAGCAGTTCTTC. The whole variable domain, filled in from reference TRBV19 and TRBJ2-1, reads DGGITQSPKYLFRKEGQNVTLSCEQNLNHDAMYWYRQDPGQGLRLIYYSQIVNDFQKGDIAEGYSVSREKKESFPLTVTSAQKNPTAFYLCASSMDAGRGMNEQFFGPGTRLTVL.

V is TRBV7-9 and J is TRBJ2-3, with D unclear. V was clipped by 5 bases and J by 0 bases, with 18 bases between them. Germline CDR1 SEHNR, CDR2 FQNEAQ (reference sequence). This CDR3 contains 17 residues. The CDR3 DNA follows: TGTGCCAGCAGCCGGCGAGACCTAGACGCCAGCACAGATACGCAGTATTTT. Amino acids: CASSRRDLDASTDTQYF.

The chain has TRBV6-5 and TRBJ2-5; 7 bases are shared with TRBD1. Germline lookup yields CDR1 MNHEY and CDR2 SVGAGI. Unmatched junction bases numbered 11, after V lost 7 bases and J lost 3 bases. This CDR3 is 15 amino acids long. CDR3 DNA sequence: TGTGCCAGCACTCCGCCGGGCAGGGGGAAAGAGACCCAGTACTTC. Translation: CASTPPGRGKETQYF.

The chain carries TRBV2 and TRBJ2-3; 7 bases agree with TRBD2. In germline, CDR1 is SNHLY, CDR2 FYNNEI. V was pared by 9 bases and J by 0 bases, with 3 bases of the junction left unmatched. The CDR3 length is 13 residues. This CDR3 reads CARRLASTDTQYF. The CDR3 DNA sequence: TGTGCCAGGAGACTAGCTAGCACAGATACGCAGTATTTT. Supplemented by reference TRBV2 and TRBJ2-3, the full variable domain reads EPEVTQTPSHQVTQMGQEVILRCVPISNHLYFYWYRQILGQKVEFLVSFYNNEISEKSEIFDDQFSVERPDGSNFTLKIRSTKLEDSAMYFCARRLASTDTQYFGPGTRLTVL.

The CDR3 DNA sequence: TGTGCCAGCAGTGAACTAGCGGGGTCCTACTACGAGCAGTACTTC. This sequence encodes CASSELAGSYYEQYF. The chain has TRBV2 and TRBJ2-7, with 9 nucleotides matching TRBD2. With 2 bases clipped from V and 3 bases from J, the junction kept 5 bases outside the gene matches. Germline V gene data show CDR1 as SNHLY and CDR2 as FYNNEI. The CDR3 has 15 residues. The full variable domain, with the rest looked up from reference TRBV2 and TRBJ2-7, is EPEVTQTPSHQVTQMGQEVILRCVPISNHLYFYWYRQILGQKVEFLVSFYNNEISEKSEIFDDQFSVERPDGSNFTLKIRSTKLEDSAMYFCASSELAGSYYEQYFGPGTRLTVT.

The rearrangement joins TRBV6-5 to TRBJ2-7, with 12 bases lining up with TRBD1. Germline V gene sequence: CDR1 MNHEY, CDR2 SVGAGI. Germline trimming cut 6 bases from V and 5 bases from J; bases unmatched to any gene: 5. There are 14 residues in the CDR3. In DNA form, the CDR3 reads TGTGCCAGCAGCAGGGACAGGGGGCGGAACGAGCAGTACTTC. Protein product: CASSRDRGRNEQYF.

This rearrangement joins TRBV4-3 to TRBJ1-4; possibly TRBD1 for D (5 bases). This CDR3 contains 19 residues. In germline, CDR1 is LGHNA, CDR2 YSLEER. Trimming shortened V by 4 bases and J by 0 bases, and 21 bases separated the two germline ends. CDR3 sequence: CASSRLPVRGGATNEKLFF. CDR3 coding DNA: TGCGCCAGCAGCCGCCTCCCGGTCCGCGGAGGGGCAACTAATGAAAAACTGTTTTTT.

This clone occurred a few times. The V and J genes are TRBV5-4 and TRBJ2-3; 7 bases match TRBD1. The V and J ends lost 5 bases and 0 bases, in that order; junction bases with no gene match: 3. This CDR3 comprises 14 residues. Germline CDR1 SGHNT, CDR2 YYREEE (reference sequence). Here the CDR3 DNA reads TGTGCCAGCAGGGCGACAGGGAGCACAGATACGCAGTATTTT. This gives the protein CASRATGSTDTQYF.

This clone was recorded only once. The DNA for the CDR3 is TGTGCCAGCAGTGAGGGTTCCTCAGGGGACCCCACCTACGAGCAGTACTTC. It encodes CASSEGSSGDPTYEQYF. The chain links TRBV6-1 to TRBJ2-7; D might be TRBD1 (6 bases). V dropped 3 bases and J dropped 2 bases, with 20 bases sitting between them. This CDR3 is built from 17 residues. Germline-derived CDR1 and CDR2 are MNHNS and SASEGT.

This clone has more than one count but fewer than ten. The rearrangement joins TRBV6-1 to TRBJ2-1; D remains ambiguous. Germline lookup yields CDR1 MNHNS and CDR2 SASEGT. V shed 3 bases and J shed 2 bases, with 8 bases lying between them. The CDR3 is 14 residues long. The CDR3 reads CASSDLLAYNEQFF. The CDR3 DNA reads TGTGCCAGCAGTGACCTATTAGCCTACAATGAGCAGTTCTTC.

A few counts support this clone. The chain uses TRBV7-7 and TRBJ2-1; 14 nucleotides line up with TRBD2. Germline CDR1 and CDR2: SSHAT and FNYEAQ (reference sequence). The V gene end was trimmed by 1 base and the J gene end by 10 bases; junction bases not matched to a gene: 3. The CDR3 loop spans 15 amino acids. CDR3: CASSLGTSGGSEQFF. The CDR3, as DNA: TGTGCCAGCAGCTTAGGGACTAGCGGGGGGAGCGAGCAGTTCTTC.

The chain links TRBV5-1 to TRBJ2-7, with D tentatively TRBD1 (5 bases). Trimming took off 2 bases at V and 2 bases at J, with 11 bases between the two ends. There are 14 residues in the CDR3. Germline V CDR1 and CDR2: SGHRS, YFSETQ. Written as DNA, the CDR3 is TGCGCCAGCAGCTTTGCAGGGATCACCTACGAGCAGTACTTC. Amino acid sequence: CASSFAGITYEQYF. Full variable domain (missing parts from reference TRBV5-1 and TRBJ2-7): KAGVTQTPRYLIKTRGQQVTLSCSPISGHRSVSWYQQTPGQGLQFLFEYFSETQRNKGNFPGRFSGRQFSNSRSEMNVSTLELGDSALYLCASSFAGITYEQYFGPGTRLTVT.

The chain couples TRBV7-2 to TRBJ2-2, with D perhaps TRBD2 (5 bases). The CDR3 has 15 amino acids. Germline V CDR1 and CDR2: SGHTA, FQGNSA. Trimming took 0 bases from V and 4 from J, leaving 9 bases between them. CDR3 sequence (DNA): TGTGCCAGCAGCTTAGCGACGGCGGGCACCGGGGAGCTGTTTTTT. It encodes CASSLATAGTGELFF.

The rearrangement links TRBV5-6 to TRBJ2-2; D possibly corresponds to TRBD1 (5 bases). Germline V gene lookup returns CDR1 SGHDT and CDR2 YYEEEE. V shed 0 bases and J shed 5 bases, with 8 bases lying between them. The CDR3 contains 14 residues. CDR3 protein: CASSLEGWTGELFF. CDR3 DNA: TGTGCCAGCAGCTTGGAGGGGTGGACCGGGGAGCTGTTTTTT.